These T cell receptor beta chains were read from a single sample in a study of OX40 agonist ivuxolimab in advanced cancers. The data were produced by immunoSEQ multiplex PCR, yet TCRdb's version contains in-frame clones alone and is incomplete. The sample holds about 30,000 clones, about four fifths seen once. Sequences were derived from CD4+ or CD8+ T cells sorted from blood, sampled in a trial of the OX40 agonist ivuxolimab. The origin of the receptors is an adult with an advanced solid tumor such as melanoma, head and neck, liver or kidney cancer. Both conserved end residues are part of each CDR3. Only part of the rows carry a size: once, few, many, or a class if the clone is expanded.

clone_size v_call cdr3_aa
NA TRBV30 CAWRDKPQRGDNEQFF
NA TRBV30 CAWRERDRYSTEAFF
NA TRBV5-8 CASSPWTGSSYNSPLHF
NA TRBV6-6 CASSSEMGTYEQYF
NA TRBV7-9 CASSVDTTYTEAFF
NA TRBV2 CASSKEGEQFF
NA TRBV19 CASMMTGGEAEAFF
NA TRBV7-2 CASSLTTYTEAFF
once TRBV27 CASRYGTANYGYTF
NA TRBV7-2 CASSLAPSPFSALHF
NA TRBV11-3 CASSLQSGAYNEQFF
NA TRBV6-1 CASRASPPGTVLYNEQFF
NA TRBV7-2 CASSSGLAGGQGEQFF
NA TRBV7-2 CASSLVNAINQPQHF
NA TRBV28 CASSRDWGREQYF
NA TRBV14 CASSQETWGETQYF
NA TRBV5-5 CASSLRGEGSYTF
few TRBV5-8 CASSLVQGVREFF
NA TRBV6-5 CASSSPGGGGELFF
NA TRBV11-2 CASSPNGRDPLHF
NA TRBV11-1 CASSPRDGNGYTF
NA TRBV7-2 CASSPRLGTGRYGYTF
NA TRBV11-2 CASSLGDSYEQYF
NA TRBV2 CASSPQASNQPQHF
NA TRBV20-1 CSASRGREQYF
NA TRBV19 CASRSGRRTDTQYF
once TRBV28 CASSLRGNEQYF
NA TRBV9 CASSAYDDRGAFF
NA TRBV6-6 CASSYLAVSYEQYF
few TRBV29-1 CSILGVEGKETQYF
NA TRBV6-1 CASSFSLRTEAFF
once TRBV6-1 CASSGQVAGTDTQYF
NA TRBV4-1 CASSHVQIRTRRSPLHF
NA TRBV6-1 CASSEVPIGGVDTGELFF
NA TRBV18 CASSHGQGSSYEQYF
NA TRBV28 CASSLAGYEQYF
NA TRBV5-7 CASSGGLGDTEAFF
NA TRBV5-4 CASSLQGAYGYTF
NA TRBV7-2 CASSPYRSEKLFF
NA TRBV9 CASSDGQGNQPQHF
NA TRBV29-1 CSVDVDSPKQFF